A few counts support the clone carrying this TCR beta chain. These data come from a study of blood T cell repertoires in COVID-19. On the study more broadly: Samples taken during acute and convalescent COVID-19 were collected in the United States, Italy and Spain. PBMCs, B-cell-depleted T cells, or T cells were the source of the cDNA or gDNA that made up the material.

V dropped 5 bases and J dropped 8; count of bases not matched to a gene: 6. The CDR3 has 14 amino acids. Germline CDR1 and CDR2: KGHSH and LQKENI. Authors' processing steps: Nucleated cell number was recorded as an estimate derived from reference gene primer amplification. Data came from immunoSEQ multiplex PCR; TCRdb stores just in-frame clones and leaves some out. V, J and clone size are those of that table, while D and trimming were read from the DNA. The sample includes some 130,000 clones, around 78% of them seen just once. This chain uses TRBV18 with TRBJ2-1, with 10 bases identical to TRBD1. This receptor was identified in a human donor in a cohort sampled during active COVID-19. Specimen: peripheral blood. CDR3 amino acids: CASSTETGGYEQFF. CDR3 sequence (DNA): TGTGCCAGCTCAACGGAGACAGGGGGCTATGAGCAGTTCTTC.